Sequencing of this T cell receptor beta chain was carried out in a study of blood T cells in healthy people across ages. No fewer than 6 micrograms of total RNA were isolated from every sample. Study observations and caveats: TCR beta diversity per million T cells fell roughly linearly with age. In these data, TCR beta diversity tracked strongly with naive T cell percentage.

A second PCR, run for about 7 to 11 cycles, used a sample-barcoded 5' primer plus a J-beta primer mix. Each CDR3 protein gets one entry after TCRdb re-called the 5' RACE reads with MiXCR. The table records about 620,000 distinct CDR3 sequences, around 21% of them present only once. This clonotype was counted ten times or more. As yet, its antigen is unknown. The V gene lost 4 bases and the J gene lost 4 bases, with 7 bases spanning the gap. The CDR3 loop spans 12 amino acids. The germline V gene has CDR1 DFQATT and CDR2 SNEGSKA (reference sequence). The source is a man in his sixties or seventies in good health. Source material: blood. The gene calls are TRBV20-1 and TRBJ2-2; D gene ambiguous. The DNA for the CDR3 is TGCAGTGCTAAAATTCCCACCGGGGAGCTGTTTTTT. Amino acid sequence: CSAKIPTGELFF.